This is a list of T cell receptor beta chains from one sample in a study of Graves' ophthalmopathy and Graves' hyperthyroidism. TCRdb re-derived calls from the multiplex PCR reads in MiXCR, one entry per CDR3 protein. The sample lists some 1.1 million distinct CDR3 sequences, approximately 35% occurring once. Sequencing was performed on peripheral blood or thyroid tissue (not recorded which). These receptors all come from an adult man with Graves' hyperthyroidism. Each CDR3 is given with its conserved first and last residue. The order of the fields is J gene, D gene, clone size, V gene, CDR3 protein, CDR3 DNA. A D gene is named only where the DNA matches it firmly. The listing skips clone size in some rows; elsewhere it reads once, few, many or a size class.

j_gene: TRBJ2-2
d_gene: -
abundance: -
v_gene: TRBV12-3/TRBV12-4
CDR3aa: CASRPQGLRGTGELFF
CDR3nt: TGTGCCAGCAGACCTCAGGGTTTACGGGGCACCGGGGAGCTGTTTTTT

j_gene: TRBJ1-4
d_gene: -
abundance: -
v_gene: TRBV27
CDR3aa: CASSQDRFREKLFF
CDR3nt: TGTGCCAGCAGCCAAGACCGGTTCCGTGAAAAACTGTTTTTT

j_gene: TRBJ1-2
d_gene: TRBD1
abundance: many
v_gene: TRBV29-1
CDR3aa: CSAGTGDGYTF
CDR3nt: TGCAGCGCAGGGACAGGGGACGGCTACACCTTC

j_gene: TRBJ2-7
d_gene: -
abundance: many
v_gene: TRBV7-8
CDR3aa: CASSLAERPDYEQYF
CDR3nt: TGTGCCAGCAGCTTAGCCGAAAGACCGGACTACGAGCAGTACTTC

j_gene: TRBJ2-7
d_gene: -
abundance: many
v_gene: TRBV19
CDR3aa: CASSFTGMREQYF
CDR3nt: TGTGCCAGTAGTTTTACAGGGATGAGGGAGCAGTACTTC

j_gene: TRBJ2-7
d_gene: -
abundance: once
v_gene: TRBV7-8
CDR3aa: CASSSLGGGNEQYF
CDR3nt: TGTGCCAGCAGCTCCCTGGGAGGGGGCAACGAGCAGTACTTC

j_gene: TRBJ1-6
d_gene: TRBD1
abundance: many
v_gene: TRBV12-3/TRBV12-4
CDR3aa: CASSDRGRTPLHF
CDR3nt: TGTGCCAGCAGTGACAGGGGAAGGACACCCCTCCACTTT

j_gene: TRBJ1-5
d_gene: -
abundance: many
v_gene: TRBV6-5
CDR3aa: CASRRTENQPQHF
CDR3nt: TGTGCCAGCAGAAGGACGGAAAATCAGCCCCAGCATTTT

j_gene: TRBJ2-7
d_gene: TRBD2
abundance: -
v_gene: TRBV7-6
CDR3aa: CASSLVAGGSEQYF
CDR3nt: TGTGCCAGCAGCTTAGTAGCGGGAGGCTCCGAGCAGTACTTC

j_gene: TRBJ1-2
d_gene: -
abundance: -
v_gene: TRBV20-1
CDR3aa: CSAIRGRSYGYTF
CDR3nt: TGCAGTGCCATCCGGGGAAGATCCTATGGCTACACCTTC

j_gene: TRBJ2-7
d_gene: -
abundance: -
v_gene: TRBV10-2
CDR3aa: CASSEGTMAAYEQYF
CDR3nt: TGCGCCAGCAGTGAAGGGACAATGGCCGCTTACGAGCAGTACTTC

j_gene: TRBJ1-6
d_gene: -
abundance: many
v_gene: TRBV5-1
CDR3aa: CASSLTRDSPLHF
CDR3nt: TGCGCCAGCAGCTTAACCCGTGATTCACCCCTCCACTTT

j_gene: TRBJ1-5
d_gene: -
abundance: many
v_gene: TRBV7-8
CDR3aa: CASSPRGGEVNQPQHF
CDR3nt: TGTGCCAGCAGCCCACGCGGGGGGGAAGTCAATCAGCCCCAGCATTTT

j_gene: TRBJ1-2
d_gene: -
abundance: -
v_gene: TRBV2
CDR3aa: CASNLGGANYGYTF
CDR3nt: TGTGCCAGCAATCTAGGCGGAGCTAACTATGGCTACACCTTC

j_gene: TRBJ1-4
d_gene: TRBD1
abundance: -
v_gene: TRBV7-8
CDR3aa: CASSLATGDLGTNEKLFF
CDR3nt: TGTGCCAGCAGCTTAGCAACAGGGGACTTGGGGACTAATGAAAAACTGTTTTTT

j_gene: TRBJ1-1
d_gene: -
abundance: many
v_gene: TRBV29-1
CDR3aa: CSVVSWNTEAFF
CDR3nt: TGCAGCGTTGTATCTTGGAACACTGAAGCTTTCTTT

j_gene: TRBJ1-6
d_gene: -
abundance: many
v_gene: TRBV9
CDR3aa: CASSGGEEWNSPLHF
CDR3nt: TGTGCCAGCAGCGGGGGTGAAGAGTGGAATTCACCCCTCCACTTT

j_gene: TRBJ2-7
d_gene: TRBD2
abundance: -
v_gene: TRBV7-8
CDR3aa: CASSWGGLSGEQYF
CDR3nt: TGTGCCAGCAGTTGGGGGGGTTTATCGGGCGAGCAGTACTTC

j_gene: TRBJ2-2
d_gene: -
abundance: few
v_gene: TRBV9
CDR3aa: CASSGYRVQPMNTGELFF
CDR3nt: TGTGCCAGCAGCGGGTACAGGGTGCAACCGATGAACACCGGGGAGCTGTTTTTT

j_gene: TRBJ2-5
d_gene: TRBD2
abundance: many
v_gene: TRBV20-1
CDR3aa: CSARTSAETQYF
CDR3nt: TGCAGTGCTAGGACTAGCGCCGAGACCCAGTACTTC

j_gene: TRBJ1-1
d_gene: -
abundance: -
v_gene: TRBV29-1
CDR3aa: CSVDTGEGNMNTEAFF
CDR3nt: TGCAGCGTTGATACTGGGGAAGGCAACATGAACACTGAAGCTTTCTTT

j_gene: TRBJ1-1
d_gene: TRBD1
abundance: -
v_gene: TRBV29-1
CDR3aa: CSVVPGQGASTEAFF
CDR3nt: TGCAGCGTCGTCCCCGGACAGGGGGCGAGCACTGAAGCTTTCTTT

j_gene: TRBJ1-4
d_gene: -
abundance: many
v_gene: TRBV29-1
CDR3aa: CSVLGPGEKLFF
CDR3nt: TGCAGCGTTTTAGGACCCGGCGAAAAACTGTTTTTT

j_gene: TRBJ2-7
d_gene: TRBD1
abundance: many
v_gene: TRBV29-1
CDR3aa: CSVVSQGAADEQYF
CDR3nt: TGCAGCGTAGTCTCTCAGGGGGCGGCGGACGAGCAGTACTTC

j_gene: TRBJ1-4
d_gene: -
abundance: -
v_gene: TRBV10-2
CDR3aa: CASSEDGMGGEKLFF
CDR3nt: TGCGCCAGCAGTGAGGACGGCATGGGAGGGGAAAAACTGTTTTTT

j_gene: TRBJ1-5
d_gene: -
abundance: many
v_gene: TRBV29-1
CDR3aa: CSVADSDNQPQHF
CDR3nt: TGCAGCGTCGCGGACAGTGACAATCAGCCCCAGCATTTT

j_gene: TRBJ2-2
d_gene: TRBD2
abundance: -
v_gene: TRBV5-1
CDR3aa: CASSRSEVAGLTGELFF
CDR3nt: TGCGCCAGCAGCCGGTCGGAGGTAGCGGGGCTTACCGGGGAGCTGTTTTTT

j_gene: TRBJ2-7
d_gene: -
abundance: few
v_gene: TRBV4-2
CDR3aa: CASSQTPGSAYEQYF
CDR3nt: TGTGCCAGCAGCCAAACCCCCGGGAGTGCGTACGAGCAGTACTTC

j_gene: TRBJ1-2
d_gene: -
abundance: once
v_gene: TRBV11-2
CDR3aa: CASTETGYGYTF
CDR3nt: TGTGCCAGCACCGAAACAGGCTATGGCTACACCTTC

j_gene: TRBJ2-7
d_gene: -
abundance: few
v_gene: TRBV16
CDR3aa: CASSPIGQGLDEQYF
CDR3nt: TGTGCCAGCAGTCCAATCGGTCAAGGGCTTGACGAGCAGTACTTC

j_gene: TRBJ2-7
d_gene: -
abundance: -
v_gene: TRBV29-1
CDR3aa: CSAQRGAGTYEQYF
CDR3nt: TGCAGCGCTCAACGTGGGGCAGGGACCTACGAGCAGTACTTC

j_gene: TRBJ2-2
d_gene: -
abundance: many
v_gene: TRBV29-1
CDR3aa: CSVGALTNTGELFF
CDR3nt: TGCAGCGTGGGGGCCTTAACGAACACCGGGGAGCTGTTTTTT

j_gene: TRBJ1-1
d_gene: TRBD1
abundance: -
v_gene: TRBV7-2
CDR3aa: CASSRRQGGGAFF
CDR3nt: TGTGCCAGCAGCAGGAGACAGGGGGGTGGAGCTTTCTTT

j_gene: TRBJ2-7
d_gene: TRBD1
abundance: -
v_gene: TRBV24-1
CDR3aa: CATSDGQVPYEQYF
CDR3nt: TGTGCCACCAGTGATGGACAGGTTCCGTACGAGCAGTACTTC

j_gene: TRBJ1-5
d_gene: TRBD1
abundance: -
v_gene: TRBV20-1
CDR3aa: CSATTGTGSNQPQHF
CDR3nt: TGCAGTGCCACGACCGGGACAGGGAGCAATCAGCCCCAGCATTTT

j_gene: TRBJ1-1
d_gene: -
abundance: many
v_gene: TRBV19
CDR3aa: CASSIVRVSTEAFF
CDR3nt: TGTGCCAGTAGTATCGTTCGCGTGAGCACTGAAGCTTTCTTT

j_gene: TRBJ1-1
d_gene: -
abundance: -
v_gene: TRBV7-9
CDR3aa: CASSSPGSANTEAFF
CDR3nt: TGTGCCAGCAGCTCTCCCGGTTCAGCTAACACTGAAGCTTTCTTT

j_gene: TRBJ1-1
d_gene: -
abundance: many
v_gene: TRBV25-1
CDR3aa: CASWGQNTEAFF
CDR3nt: TGTGCCAGCTGGGGCCAGAACACTGAAGCTTTCTTT

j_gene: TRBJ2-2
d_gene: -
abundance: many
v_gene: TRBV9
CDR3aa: CASSRARGSPTGELFF
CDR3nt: TGTGCCAGCAGCCGAGCTCGGGGTTCGCCTACCGGGGAGCTGTTTTTT

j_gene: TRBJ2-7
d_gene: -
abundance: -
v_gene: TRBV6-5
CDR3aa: CASSYGSISYEQYF
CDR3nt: TGTGCCAGCAGTTACGGCAGTATCTCCTACGAGCAGTACTTC

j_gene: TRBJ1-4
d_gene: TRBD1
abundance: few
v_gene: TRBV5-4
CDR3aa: CASSFTGGPSTNEKLFF
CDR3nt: TGTGCCAGCAGCTTTACAGGGGGACCCTCAACTAATGAAAAACTGTTTTTT

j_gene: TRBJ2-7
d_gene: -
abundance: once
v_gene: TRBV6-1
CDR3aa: CASRAGHPYEQYF
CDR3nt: TGTGCCAGCAGGGCAGGGCACCCCTACGAGCAGTACTTC

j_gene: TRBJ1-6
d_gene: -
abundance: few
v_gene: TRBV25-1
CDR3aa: CASSLMSRGSPLHF
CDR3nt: TGTGCCAGCAGCCTCATGTCGCGGGGTTCACCCCTCCACTTT

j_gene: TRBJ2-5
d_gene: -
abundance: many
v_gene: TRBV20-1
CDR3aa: CSAQPGERAETQYF
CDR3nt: TGCAGTGCTCAACCGGGAGAGCGGGCAGAGACCCAGTACTTC

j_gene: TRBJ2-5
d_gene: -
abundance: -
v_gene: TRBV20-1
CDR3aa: CSATAQYF
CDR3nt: TGCAGTGCAACCGCCCAGTACTTC

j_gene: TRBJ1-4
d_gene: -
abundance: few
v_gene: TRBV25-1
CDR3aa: CASSEPGGRANEKLFF
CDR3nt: TGTGCCAGCAGTGAACCCGGCGGCAGGGCTAATGAAAAACTGTTTTTT

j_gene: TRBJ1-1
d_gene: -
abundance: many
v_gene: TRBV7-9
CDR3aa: CASSFTSNTEAFF
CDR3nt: TGTGCCAGCAGCTTTACTTCGAACACTGAAGCTTTCTTT

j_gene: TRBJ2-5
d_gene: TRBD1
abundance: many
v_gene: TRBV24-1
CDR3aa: CATMTLDRGQETQYF
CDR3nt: TGTGCCACCATGACCCTTGACAGGGGCCAAGAGACCCAGTACTTC

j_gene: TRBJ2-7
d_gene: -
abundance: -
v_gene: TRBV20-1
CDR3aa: CSASSSGITYEQYF
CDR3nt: TGCAGTGCTAGTAGTAGCGGCATTACCTACGAGCAGTACTTC

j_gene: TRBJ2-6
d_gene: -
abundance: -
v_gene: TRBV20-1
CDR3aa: CSASGRGDPSGANVLTF
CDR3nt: TGCAGTGCTAGCGGAAGGGGGGACCCCTCTGGGGCCAACGTCCTGACTTTC

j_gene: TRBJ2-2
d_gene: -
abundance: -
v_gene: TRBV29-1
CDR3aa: CSVELPGTGELFF
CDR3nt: TGCAGCGTTGAACTCCCAGGAACCGGGGAGCTGTTTTTT

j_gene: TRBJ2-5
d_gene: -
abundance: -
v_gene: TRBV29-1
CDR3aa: CSVAGTETQYF
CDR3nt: TGCAGCGTTGCTGGGACAGAGACCCAGTACTTC

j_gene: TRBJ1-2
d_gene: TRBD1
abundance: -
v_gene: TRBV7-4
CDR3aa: CASSLNRGLFDGYTF
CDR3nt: TGTGCCAGCAGCTTAAACAGGGGGCTCTTTGATGGCTACACCTTC

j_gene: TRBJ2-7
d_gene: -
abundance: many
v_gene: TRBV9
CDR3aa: CASSVVGSSYEQYF
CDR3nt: TGTGCCAGCAGCGTAGTTGGCAGCTCCTACGAGCAGTACTTC

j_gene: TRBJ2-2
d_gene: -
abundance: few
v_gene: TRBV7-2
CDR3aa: CASSLSGRAPGELFF
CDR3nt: TGTGCCAGCAGCTTATCGGGGAGAGCTCCCGGGGAGCTGTTTTTT

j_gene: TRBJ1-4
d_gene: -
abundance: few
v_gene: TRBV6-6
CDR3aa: CASSTRTVGAEKLFF
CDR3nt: TGTGCCAGCAGTACCAGGACAGTGGGGGCTGAAAAACTGTTTTTT

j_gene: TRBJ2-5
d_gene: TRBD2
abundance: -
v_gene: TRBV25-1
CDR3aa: CASSERASGDLQETQYF
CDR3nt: TGTGCCAGCAGTGAAAGGGCTAGCGGGGACCTACAAGAGACCCAGTACTTC

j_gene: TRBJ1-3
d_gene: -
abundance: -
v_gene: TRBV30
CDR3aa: CAWSVGNTIYF
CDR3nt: TGTGCCTGGAGTGTTGGAAACACCATATATTTT

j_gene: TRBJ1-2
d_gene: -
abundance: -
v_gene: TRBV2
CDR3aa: CASIRRFGPRRRGYTF
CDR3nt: TGTGCCAGCATCAGAAGGTTTGGGCCCCGCCGCCGTGGCTACACCTTC